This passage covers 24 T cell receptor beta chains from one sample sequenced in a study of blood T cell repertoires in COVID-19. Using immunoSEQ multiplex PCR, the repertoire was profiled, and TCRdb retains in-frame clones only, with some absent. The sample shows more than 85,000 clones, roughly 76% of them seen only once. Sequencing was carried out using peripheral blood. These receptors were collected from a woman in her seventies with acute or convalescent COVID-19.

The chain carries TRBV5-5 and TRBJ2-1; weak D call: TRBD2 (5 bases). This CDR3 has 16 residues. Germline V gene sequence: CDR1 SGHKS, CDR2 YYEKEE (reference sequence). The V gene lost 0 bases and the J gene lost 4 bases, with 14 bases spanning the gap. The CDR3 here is CASSLGAGDLYNEQFF. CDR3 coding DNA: TGTGCCAGCAGCTTGGGCGCCGGGGATTTATACAATGAGCAGTTCTTC.

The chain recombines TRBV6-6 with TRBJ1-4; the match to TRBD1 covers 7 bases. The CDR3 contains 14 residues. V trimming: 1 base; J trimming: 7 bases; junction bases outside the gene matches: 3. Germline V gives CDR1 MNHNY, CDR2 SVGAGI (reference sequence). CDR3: CASSYLGQLEKLFF. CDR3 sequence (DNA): TGTGCCAGCAGTTACTTGGGACAGCTTGAAAAACTGTTTTTT.

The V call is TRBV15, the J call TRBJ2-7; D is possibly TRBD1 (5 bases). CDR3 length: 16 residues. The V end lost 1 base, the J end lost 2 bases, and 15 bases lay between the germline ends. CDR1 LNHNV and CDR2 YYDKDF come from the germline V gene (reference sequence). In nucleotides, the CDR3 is TGTGCCACCAGCAGAGGTACGCACAGGTCAGCCTACGAGCAGTACTTC. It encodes CATSRGTHRSAYEQYF.

The CDR3 DNA is TGTGCCAGCAGCGCCGGGACAGGGGGATTTGGCTACACCTTC. This encodes CASSAGTGGFGYTF. The V call is TRBV7-2, the J call TRBJ1-2; 11 positions agree with TRBD1. CDR3 length: 14 residues. Germline CDR1 reads SGHTA; CDR2 reads FQGNSA. The junction had 6 bases not matched to a gene; V was cut back by 5 bases and J by 7 bases.

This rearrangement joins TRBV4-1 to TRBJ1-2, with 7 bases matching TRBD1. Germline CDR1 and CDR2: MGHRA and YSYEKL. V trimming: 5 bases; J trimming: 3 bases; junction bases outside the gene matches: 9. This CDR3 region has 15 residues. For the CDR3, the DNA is TGCGCCAGCAGCTTCCCGGCCACAGGGGACTATGGCTACACCTTC. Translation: CASSFPATGDYGYTF.

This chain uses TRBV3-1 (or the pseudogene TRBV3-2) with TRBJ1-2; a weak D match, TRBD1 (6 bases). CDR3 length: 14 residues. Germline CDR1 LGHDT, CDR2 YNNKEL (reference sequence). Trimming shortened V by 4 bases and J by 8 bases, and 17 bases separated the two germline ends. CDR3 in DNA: TGTGCCAGCAGCCCTACCCTCACAGGGAGCGGCTACACCTTC. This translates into CASSPTLTGSGYTF.

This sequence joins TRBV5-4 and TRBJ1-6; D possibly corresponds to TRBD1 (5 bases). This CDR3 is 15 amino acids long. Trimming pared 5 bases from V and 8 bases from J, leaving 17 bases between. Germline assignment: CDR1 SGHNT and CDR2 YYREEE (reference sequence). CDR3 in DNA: TGTGCCAGCAGTCTCGACAGCAGTAGGGATTCACCCCTCCACTTT. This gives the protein CASSLDSSRDSPLHF. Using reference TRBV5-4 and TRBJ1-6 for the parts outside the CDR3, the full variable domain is ETGVTQSPTHLIKTRGQQVTLRCSSQSGHNTVSWYQQALGQGPQFIFQYYREEENGRGNFPPRFSGLQFPNYSSELNVNALELDDSALYLCASSLDSSRDSPLHFGNGTRLTVT.

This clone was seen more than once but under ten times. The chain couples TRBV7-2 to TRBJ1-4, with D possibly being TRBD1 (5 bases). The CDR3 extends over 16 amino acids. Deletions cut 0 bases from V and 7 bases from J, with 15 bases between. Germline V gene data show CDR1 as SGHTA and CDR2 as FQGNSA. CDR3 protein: CASSLASGGVGEKLFF. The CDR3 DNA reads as TGTGCCAGCAGCTTAGCCTCTGGGGGGGTCGGTGAAAAACTGTTTTTT. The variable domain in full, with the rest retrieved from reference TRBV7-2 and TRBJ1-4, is GAGVSQSPSNKVTEKGKDVELRCDPISGHTALYWYRQSLGQGLEFLIYFQGNSAPDKSGLPSDRFSAERTGGSVSTLTIQRTQQEDSAVYLCASSLASGGVGEKLFFGSGTQLSVL.

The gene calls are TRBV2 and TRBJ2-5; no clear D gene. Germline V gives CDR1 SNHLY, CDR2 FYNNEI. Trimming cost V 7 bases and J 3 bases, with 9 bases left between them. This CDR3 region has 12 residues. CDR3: CASNTRKETQYF. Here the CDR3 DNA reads TGTGCCAGCAACACCCGAAAAGAGACCCAGTACTTC.

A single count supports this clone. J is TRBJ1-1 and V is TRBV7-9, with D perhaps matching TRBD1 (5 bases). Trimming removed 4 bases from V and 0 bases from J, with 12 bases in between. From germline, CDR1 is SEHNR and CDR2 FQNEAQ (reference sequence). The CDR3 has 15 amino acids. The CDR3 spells CASSSRQLLNTEAFF. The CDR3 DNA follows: TGTGCCAGCAGCTCGAGACAGCTTTTGAACACTGAAGCTTTCTTT.

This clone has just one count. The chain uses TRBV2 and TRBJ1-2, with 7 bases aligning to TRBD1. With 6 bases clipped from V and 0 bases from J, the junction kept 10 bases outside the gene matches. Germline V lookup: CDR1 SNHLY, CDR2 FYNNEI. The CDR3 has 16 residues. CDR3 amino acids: CASRGIGTASNYGYTF. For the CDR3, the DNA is TGTGCCAGCAGAGGGATCGGGACAGCATCTAACTATGGCTACACCTTC.

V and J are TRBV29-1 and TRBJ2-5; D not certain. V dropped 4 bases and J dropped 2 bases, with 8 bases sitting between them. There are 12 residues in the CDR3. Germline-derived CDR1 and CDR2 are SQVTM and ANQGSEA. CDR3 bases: TGCAGCGTTGTGTCCCAGCAAGAGACCCAGTACTTC. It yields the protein CSVVSQQETQYF.

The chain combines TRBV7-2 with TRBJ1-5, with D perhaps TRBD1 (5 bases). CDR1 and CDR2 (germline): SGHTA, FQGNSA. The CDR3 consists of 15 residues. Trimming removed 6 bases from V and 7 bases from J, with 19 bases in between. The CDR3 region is CASSYDRLEGQPQHF. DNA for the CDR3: TGTGCCAGCAGTTACGACAGACTAGAAGGCCAGCCCCAGCATTTT.

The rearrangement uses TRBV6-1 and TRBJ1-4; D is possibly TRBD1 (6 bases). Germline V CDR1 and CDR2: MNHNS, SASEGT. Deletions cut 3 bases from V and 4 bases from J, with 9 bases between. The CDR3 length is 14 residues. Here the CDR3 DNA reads TGTGCCAGCAGTGACGACAGGTATAATGAAAAACTGTTTTTT. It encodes CASSDDRYNEKLFF.

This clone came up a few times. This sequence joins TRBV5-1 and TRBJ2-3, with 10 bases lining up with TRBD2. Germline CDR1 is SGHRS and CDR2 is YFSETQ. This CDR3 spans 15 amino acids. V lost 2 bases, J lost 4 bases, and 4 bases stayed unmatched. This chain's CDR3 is CASSFLAGAADTQYF. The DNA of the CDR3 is TGCGCCAGCAGCTTCCTAGCGGGAGCTGCAGATACGCAGTATTTT.

The CDR3 is CASSPGDGELFF. Here the CDR3 DNA reads TGTGCCAGTAGTCCGGGGGACGGGGAGCTGTTTTTT. The J gene is TRBJ2-2, the V gene TRBV19, with D perhaps TRBD2 (6 bases). Germline-derived CDR1 and CDR2 are LNHDA and SQIVND (reference sequence). The CDR3 contains 12 residues. Trimming shortened V by 5 bases and J by 7 bases, and 8 bases separated the two germline ends. Complete variable domain (other parts from reference TRBV19 and TRBJ2-2): DGGITQSPKYLFRKEGQNVTLSCEQNLNHDAMYWYRQDPGQGLRLIYYSQIVNDFQKGDIAEGYSVSREKKESFPLTVTSAQKNPTAFYLCASSPGDGELFFGEGSRLTVL.

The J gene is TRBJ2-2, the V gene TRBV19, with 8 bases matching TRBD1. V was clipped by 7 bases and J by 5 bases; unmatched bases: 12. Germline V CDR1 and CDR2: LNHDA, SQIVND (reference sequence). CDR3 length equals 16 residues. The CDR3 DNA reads TGTGCCAGTAAAGGGCTCCGGGACAGGACTACCGGGGAGCTGTTTTTT. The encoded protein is CASKGLRDRTTGELFF.

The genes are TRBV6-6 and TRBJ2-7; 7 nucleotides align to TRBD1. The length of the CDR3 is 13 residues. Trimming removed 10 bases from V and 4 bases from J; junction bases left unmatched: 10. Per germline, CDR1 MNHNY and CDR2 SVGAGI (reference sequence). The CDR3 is CATLDRARYEQYF. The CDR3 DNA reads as TGTGCCACCCTAGACAGGGCTAGATACGAGCAGTACTTC.

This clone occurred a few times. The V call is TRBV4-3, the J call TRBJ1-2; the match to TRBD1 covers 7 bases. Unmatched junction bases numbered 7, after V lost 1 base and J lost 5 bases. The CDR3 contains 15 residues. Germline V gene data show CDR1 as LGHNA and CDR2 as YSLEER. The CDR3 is CASSQALTGDYGYTF. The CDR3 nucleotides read TGCGCCAGCAGCCAAGCTCTTACAGGGGATTATGGCTACACCTTC.

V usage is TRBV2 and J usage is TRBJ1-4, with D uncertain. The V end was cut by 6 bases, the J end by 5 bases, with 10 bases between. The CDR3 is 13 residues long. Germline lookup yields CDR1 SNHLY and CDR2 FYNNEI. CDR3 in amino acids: CASRPVGNEKLFF. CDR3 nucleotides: TGTGCCAGCAGACCTGTCGGGAATGAAAAACTGTTTTTT.

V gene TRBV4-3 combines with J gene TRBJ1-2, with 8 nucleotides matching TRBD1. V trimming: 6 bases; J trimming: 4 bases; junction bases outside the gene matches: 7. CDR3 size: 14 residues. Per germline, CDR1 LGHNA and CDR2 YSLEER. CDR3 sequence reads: CASSRPGQGYGYTF. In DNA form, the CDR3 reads TGCGCCAGCAGTCGTCCCGGACAGGGCTATGGCTACACCTTC.

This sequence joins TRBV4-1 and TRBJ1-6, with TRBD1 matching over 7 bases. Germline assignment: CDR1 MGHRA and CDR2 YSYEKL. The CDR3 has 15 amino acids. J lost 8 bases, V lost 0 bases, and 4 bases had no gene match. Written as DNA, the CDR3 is TGCGCCAGCAGCCAAGAGTTTACAGGGGATTCACCCCTCCACTTT. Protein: CASSQEFTGDSPLHF.

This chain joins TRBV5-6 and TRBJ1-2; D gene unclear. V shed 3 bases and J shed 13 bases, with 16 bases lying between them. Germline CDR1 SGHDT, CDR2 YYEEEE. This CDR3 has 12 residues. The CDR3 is CASSSTWATVTF. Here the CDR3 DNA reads TGTGCCAGCAGCTCGACGTGGGCGACCGTCACCTTC.

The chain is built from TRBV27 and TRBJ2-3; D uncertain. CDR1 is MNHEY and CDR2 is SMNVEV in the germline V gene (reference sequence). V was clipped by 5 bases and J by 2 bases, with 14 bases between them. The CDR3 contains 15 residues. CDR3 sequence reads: CASSPHRGNTDTQYF. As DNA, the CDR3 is TGTGCCAGCAGTCCCCATAGAGGAAACACAGATACGCAGTATTTT.